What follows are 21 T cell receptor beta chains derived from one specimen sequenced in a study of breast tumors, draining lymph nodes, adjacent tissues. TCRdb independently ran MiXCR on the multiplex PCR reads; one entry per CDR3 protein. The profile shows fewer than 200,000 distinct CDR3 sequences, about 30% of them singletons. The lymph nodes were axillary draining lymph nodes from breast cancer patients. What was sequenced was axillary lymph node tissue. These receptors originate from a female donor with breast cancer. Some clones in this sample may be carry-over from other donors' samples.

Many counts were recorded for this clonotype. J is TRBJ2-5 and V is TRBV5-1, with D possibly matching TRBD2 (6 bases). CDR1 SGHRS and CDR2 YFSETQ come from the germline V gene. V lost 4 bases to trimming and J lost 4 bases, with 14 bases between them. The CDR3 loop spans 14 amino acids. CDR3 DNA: TGCGCCAGCAGCCCGGGGGTCGGTCGAGAGACCCAGTACTTC. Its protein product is CASSPGVGRETQYF.

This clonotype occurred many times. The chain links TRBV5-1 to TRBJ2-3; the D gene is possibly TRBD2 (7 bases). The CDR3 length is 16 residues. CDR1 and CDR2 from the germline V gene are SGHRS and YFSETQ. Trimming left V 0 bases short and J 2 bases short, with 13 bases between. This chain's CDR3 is CASSLGGGLNTDTQYF. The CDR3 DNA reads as TGCGCCAGCAGCTTGGGCGGGGGCCTAAACACAGATACGCAGTATTTT.

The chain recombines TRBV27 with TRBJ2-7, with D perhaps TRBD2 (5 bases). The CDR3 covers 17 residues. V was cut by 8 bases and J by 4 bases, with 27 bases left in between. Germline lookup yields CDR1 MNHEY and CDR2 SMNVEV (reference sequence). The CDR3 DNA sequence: TGTGCCAGCCTGTCGGGAATACAGCGCGCCGAACGGTACGAGCAGTACTTC. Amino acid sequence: CASLSGIQRAERYEQYF.

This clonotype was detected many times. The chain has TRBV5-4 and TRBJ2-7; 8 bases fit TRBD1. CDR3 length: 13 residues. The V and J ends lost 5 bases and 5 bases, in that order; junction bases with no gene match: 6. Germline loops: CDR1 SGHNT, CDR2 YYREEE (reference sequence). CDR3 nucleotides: TGTGCCAGCAGTCCGGACAGGGCCCACGAGCAGTACTTC. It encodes CASSPDRAHEQYF.

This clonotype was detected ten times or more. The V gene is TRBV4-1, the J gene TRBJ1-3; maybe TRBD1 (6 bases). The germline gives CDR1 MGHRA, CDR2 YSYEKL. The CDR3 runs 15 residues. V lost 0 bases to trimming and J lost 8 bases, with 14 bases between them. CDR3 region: CASSQEYRASYTIYF. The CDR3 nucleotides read TGCGCCAGCAGCCAAGAATACAGGGCAAGCTACACCATATATTTT.

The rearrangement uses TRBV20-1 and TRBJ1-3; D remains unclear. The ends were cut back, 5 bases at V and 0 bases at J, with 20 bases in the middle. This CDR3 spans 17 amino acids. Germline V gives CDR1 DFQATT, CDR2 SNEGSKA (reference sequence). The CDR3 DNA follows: TGCAGTGCTCCCATAGGAGGGTATACTAGCTCTGGAAACACCATATATTTT. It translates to CSAPIGGYTSSGNTIYF.

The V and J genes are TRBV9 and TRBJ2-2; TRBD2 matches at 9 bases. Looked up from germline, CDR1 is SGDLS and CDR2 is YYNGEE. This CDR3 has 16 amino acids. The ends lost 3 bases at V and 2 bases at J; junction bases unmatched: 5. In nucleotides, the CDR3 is TGTGCCAGCAGCGCGGCGGGAGGGGCCAACACCGGGGAGCTGTTTTTT. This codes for CASSAAGGANTGELFF.

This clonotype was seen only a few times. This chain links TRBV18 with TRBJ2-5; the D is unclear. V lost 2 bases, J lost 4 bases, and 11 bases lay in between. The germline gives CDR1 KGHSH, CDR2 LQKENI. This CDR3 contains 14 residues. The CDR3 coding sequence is TGTGCCAGCTCACCATTTGGAATTGTAGAGACCCAGTACTTC. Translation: CASSPFGIVETQYF.

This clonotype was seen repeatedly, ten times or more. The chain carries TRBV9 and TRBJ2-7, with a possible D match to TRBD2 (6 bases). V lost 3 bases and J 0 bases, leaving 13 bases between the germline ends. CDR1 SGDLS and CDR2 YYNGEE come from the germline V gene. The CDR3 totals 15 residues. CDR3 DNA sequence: TGTGCCAGCAGCGATGGACTACTAGGCTCCTACGAGCAGTACTTC. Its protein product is CASSDGLLGSYEQYF.

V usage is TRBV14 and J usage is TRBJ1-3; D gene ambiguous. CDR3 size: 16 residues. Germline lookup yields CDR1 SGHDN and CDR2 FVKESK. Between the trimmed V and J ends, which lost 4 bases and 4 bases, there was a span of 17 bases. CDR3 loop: CASSLLAEDFGNTIYF. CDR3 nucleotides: TGTGCCAGCAGCCTCTTGGCGGAGGACTTCGGAAACACCATATATTTT. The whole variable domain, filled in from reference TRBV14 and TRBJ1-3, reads EAGVTQFPSHSVIEKGQTVTLRCDPISGHDNLYWYRRVMGKEIKFLLHFVKESKQDESGMPNNRFLAERTGGTYSTLKVQPAELEDSGVYFCASSLLAEDFGNTIYFGEGSWLTVV.

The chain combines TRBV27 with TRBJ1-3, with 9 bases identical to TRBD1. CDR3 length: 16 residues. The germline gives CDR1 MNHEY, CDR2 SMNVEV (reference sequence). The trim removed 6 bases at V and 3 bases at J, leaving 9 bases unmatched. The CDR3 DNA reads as TGTGCCAGCAGCCGTACAGGGGGCGCGGATGGAAACACCATATATTTT. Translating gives CASSRTGGADGNTIYF.

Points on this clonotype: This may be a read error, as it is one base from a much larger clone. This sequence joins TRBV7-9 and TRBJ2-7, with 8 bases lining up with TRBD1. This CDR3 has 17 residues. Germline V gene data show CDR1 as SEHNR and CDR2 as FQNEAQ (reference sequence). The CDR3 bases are TGTGCCAGCAGTTCGGGTTTTATGGGACAGGCCTCCTGCGAGCAGTACTTC. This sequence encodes CASSSGFMGQASCEQYF.

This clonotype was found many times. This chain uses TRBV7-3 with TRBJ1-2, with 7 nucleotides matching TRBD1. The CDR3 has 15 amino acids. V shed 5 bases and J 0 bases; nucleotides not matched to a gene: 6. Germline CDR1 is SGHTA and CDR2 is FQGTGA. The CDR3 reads CASSPPGGANYGYTF. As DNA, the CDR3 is TGTGCCAGCAGCCCCCCAGGGGGTGCTAACTATGGCTACACCTTC.

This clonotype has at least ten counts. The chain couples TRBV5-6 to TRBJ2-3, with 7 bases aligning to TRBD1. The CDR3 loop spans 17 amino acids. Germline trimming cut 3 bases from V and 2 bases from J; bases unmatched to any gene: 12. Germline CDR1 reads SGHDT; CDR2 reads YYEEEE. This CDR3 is CASSWATGYRYTDTQYF. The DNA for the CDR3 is TGTGCCAGCAGCTGGGCGACAGGGTATAGATACACAGATACGCAGTATTTT. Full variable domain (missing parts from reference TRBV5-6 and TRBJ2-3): DAGVTQSPTHLIKTRGQQVTLRCSPKSGHDTVSWYQQALGQGPQFIFQYYEEEERQRGNFPDRFSGHQFPNYSSELNVNALLLGDSALYLCASSWATGYRYTDTQYFGPGTRLTVL.

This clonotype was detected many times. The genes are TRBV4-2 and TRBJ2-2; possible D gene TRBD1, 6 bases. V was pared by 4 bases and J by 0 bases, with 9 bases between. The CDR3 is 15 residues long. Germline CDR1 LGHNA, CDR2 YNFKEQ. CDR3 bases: TGTGCCAGCAGCCGGACAGACGCGAACACCGGGGAGCTGTTTTTT. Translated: CASSRTDANTGELFF.

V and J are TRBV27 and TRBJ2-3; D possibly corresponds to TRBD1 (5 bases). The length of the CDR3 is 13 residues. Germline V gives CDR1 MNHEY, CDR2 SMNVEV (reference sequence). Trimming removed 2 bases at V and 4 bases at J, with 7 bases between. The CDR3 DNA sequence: TGTGCCAGCAGTTTAGGGGCGTCAGATACGCAGTATTTT. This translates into CASSLGASDTQYF.

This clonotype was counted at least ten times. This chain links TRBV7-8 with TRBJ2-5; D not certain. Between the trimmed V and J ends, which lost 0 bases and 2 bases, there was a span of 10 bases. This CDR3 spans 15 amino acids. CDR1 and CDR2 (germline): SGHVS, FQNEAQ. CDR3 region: CASSLARNLQETQYF. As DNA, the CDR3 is TGTGCCAGCAGCTTAGCGCGAAATCTTCAAGAGACCCAGTACTTC.

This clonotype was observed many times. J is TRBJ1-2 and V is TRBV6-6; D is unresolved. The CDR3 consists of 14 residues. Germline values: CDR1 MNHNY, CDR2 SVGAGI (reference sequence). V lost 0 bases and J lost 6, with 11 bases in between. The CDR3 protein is CASSYSGGVDGYTF. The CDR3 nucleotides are TGTGCCAGCAGTTACTCGGGCGGAGTAGATGGCTACACCTTC.

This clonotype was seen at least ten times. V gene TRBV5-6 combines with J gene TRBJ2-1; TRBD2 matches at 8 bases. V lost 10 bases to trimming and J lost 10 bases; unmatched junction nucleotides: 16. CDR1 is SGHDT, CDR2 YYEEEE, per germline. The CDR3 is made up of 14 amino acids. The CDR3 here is CAGRSSGTPLEQFF. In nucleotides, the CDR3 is TGTGCCGGGAGGAGTAGCGGGACGCCCCTGGAGCAGTTCTTC.

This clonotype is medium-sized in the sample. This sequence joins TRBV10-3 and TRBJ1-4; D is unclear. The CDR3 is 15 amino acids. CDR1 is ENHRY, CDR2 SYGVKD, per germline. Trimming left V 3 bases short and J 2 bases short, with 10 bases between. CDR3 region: CAISDYEGTNEKLFF. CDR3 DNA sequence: TGTGCCATCAGTGATTACGAGGGCACTAATGAAAAACTGTTTTTT.

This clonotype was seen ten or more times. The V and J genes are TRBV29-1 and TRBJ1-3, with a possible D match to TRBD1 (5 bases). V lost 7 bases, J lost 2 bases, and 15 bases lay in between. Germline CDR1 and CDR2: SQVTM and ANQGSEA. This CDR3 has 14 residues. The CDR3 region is CSAGHMGPGNTIYF. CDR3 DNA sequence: TGCAGCGCTGGACACATGGGCCCTGGAAACACCATATATTTT.